A single T cell receptor (beta chain) is shown here with its context. Its specificity is not known. The source of the sample is a study of OX40 agonist ivuxolimab in advanced cancers. Study-level information: Ivuxolimab was delivered to patients intravenously every 2 weeks at doses spanning 0.01 to 10 mg/kg. Study observations and caveats: Relative to CD4+ cells, CD8+ T cells on average had more expanded clones.

Sequenced by immunoSEQ multiplex PCR; TCRdb stores in-frame clones only, minus some. The sample holds about 15,000 clones, around four fifths seen once. Germline loops: CDR1 MNHEY, CDR2 SMNVEV (reference sequence). Trimming removed 3 bases from V and 6 bases from J, with 14 bases in between. The CDR3 totals 15 residues. The material sequenced was CD4+ or CD8+ T cells sorted from blood, taken in a trial of the OX40 agonist ivuxolimab. The TCR originated in an adult with an advanced solid tumor such as melanoma, head and neck, liver or kidney cancer. V and J are TRBV27 and TRBJ2-2; D gene unclear. CDR3 loop: CASSLRDRQPGELFF. The CDR3 DNA is TGTGCCAGCAGTTTGCGTGATCGGCAACCCGGGGAGCTGTTTTTT.